This TCR beta chain was identified in a study of yellow fever vaccine responses in identical twins listed by TCRdb under 2018. Background on the whole study: In identical twins, the study followed T cell clones that responded to the vaccine with precision. What the research found in general, with its limitations: The authors reported that the T cell response to vaccination in identical twins appeared partly convergent and partly personalized.

V trim: 7 bases; J trim: 8 bases; unmatched bases: 12. Inclusive of the bounding cysteine and phenylalanine, the CDR3 is 15 residues long. The only DNA kept is the CDR3, 45 bases in frame from the first base. As concerns this clonotype: Its binding antigen is unknown. No much larger clonotype is one base removed from it; base qualities were not supplied.

Library preparation was by RT-PCR. TCRdb names Illumina HiSeq 2500 as the instrument used. Through fastp at Q25 and MiXCR, TCRdb rebuilt clones from the public reads, retaining in-frame beta chains. Each entry merges the rows of one CDR3 protein and shows their most common DNA and genes. This sample gives a few thousand distinct CDR3 sequences in total; about 76% of them show up just once. The top ten clones comprise about 2.6% of the sample. Source: T cells from blood (PBMCs), unsorted or a sorted subset (not recorded which), taken before or after yellow fever vaccination (not recorded which). Recombination connected TRBV12-3 or TRBV12-4 to TRBJ2-3, with 10 bases matching TRBD2. The source is a woman aged 18-30 years who received the yellow fever vaccine. Donor details come from another sample of the same person, matched by shared clones. CDR3 reads: CASTPGTSASGTQYF. The nucleotide sequence is given as TGTGCCAGCACTCCTGGGACTAGCGCTAGCGGTACGCAGTATTTT.